These T cell receptor beta chains were read from a single sample in a study of human T cells and chemical hapten exposure. TCRdb fed the RACE reads into MiXCR, producing one record per CDR3 protein. The repertoire holds tens of thousands of distinct CDR3 sequences, with approximately 9% as singletons. The specimen sequenced was whole blood. The receptors come from a female donor in good health. Some clones in this sample may be carry-over from other donors' samples. CDR3s include the opening cysteine and the closing phenylalanine or tryptophan. Fields, in order: V gene, D gene, J gene, CDR3 length, clone size, CDR3 protein, CDR3 DNA. The D gene is left open where the match is weak. Clone size is shown for a subset of rows, as once, few, many or a class of expanded clone.

>TRBV28|.|TRBJ2-6|18|many
CASSPPIGAGSGANVLTF
TGTGCCAGCAGTCCTCCGATTGGGGCGGGATCTGGGGCCAACGTCCTGACTTTC
>TRBV5-1|.|TRBJ2-1|14|few
CASSFGAPYNEQFF
TGCGCCAGCAGCTTCGGAGCGCCCTACAATGAGCAGTTCTTC
>TRBV28|.|TRBJ2-1|14|many
CASSSHNFSKEQFF
TGTGCCAGCAGTTCCCATAATTTTAGCAAAGAGCAGTTCTTC
>TRBV29-1|.|TRBJ2-1|12|.
CSVELGYNEQFF
TGCAGCGTTGAACTTGGCTACAATGAGCAGTTCTTC
>TRBV12-3/TRBV12-4|.|TRBJ1-5|15|few
CASTSQGFSNQPQHF
TGTGCCAGCACTTCACAGGGATTCAGCAATCAGCCCCAGCATTTT
>TRBV28|.|TRBJ1-5|13|many
CASRGTVNQPQHF
TGTGCCAGCAGGGGGACCGTTAATCAGCCCCAGCATTTT
>TRBV7-2|.|TRBJ1-5|15|many
CASSPRPDGNQPQHF
TGTGCCAGCAGCCCGCGACCTGATGGCAATCAGCCCCAGCATTTT
>TRBV24-1|TRBD1|TRBJ1-2|14|few
CATSDRGTGWDSTF
TGTGCCACCAGTGATCGAGGGACAGGGTGGGACTCCACCTTC
>TRBV28|TRBD2|TRBJ2-5|15|.
CASSSGGSWGETQYF
TGTGCCAGCAGTTCAGGCGGGAGCTGGGGAGAGACCCAGTACTTC
>TRBV24-1|TRBD1|TRBJ1-2|13|.
CATSAGGDYGHTF
TGTGCCACCAGTGCAGGGGGCGACTATGGCCACACCTTC
>TRBV2|.|TRBJ1-5|15|.
CASNRGDYSNQPQHF
TGTGCCAGCAACCGAGGAGATTATAGCAATCAGCCCCAGCATTTT
>TRBV28|TRBD1|TRBJ2-1|14|.
CASSLGTGYNEQFF
TGTGCCAGCAGTTTGGGGACAGGTTACAATGAGCAGTTCTTC
>TRBV10-2|.|TRBJ1-1|16|few
CASSVSSSGGNTEAFF
TGCGCCAGCAGTGTCAGCAGTTCGGGGGGGAACACTGAAGCTTTCTTT
>TRBV28|.|TRBJ2-7|13|few
CASSTVSSYEQYF
TGTGCCAGCAGTACAGTTAGCTCCTACGAGCAGTACTTC
>TRBV28|.|TRBJ2-6|16|many
CASRLEGKAGANVLTF
TGTGCCAGCAGACTCGAAGGGAAAGCTGGGGCCAACGTCCTGACTTTC
>TRBV6-1|.|TRBJ2-1|15|few
CASTHTGTPYNEQFF
TGTGCCAGCACCCATACCGGGACGCCTTACAATGAGCAGTTCTTC
>TRBV10-3|.|TRBJ1-1|16|.
CAISADLSSANTEAFF
TGTGCCATCAGTGCCGACTTATCCTCGGCGAACACTGAAGCTTTCTTT
>TRBV4-3|.|TRBJ1-2|16|many
CASSQDPHRFNYGYTF
TGCGCCAGCAGCCAAGATCCCCACAGATTTAACTATGGCTACACCTTC
>TRBV20-1|TRBD2|TRBJ2-1|14|many
CSAQLAGGIYEQFF
TGCAGTGCCCAACTAGCGGGAGGTATATATGAGCAGTTCTTC
>TRBV10-3|.|TRBJ2-3|14|many
CAISDRPGTDTQYF
TGTGCCATCAGTGACAGGCCAGGGACAGATACGCAGTATTTT
>TRBV7-9|TRBD1|TRBJ1-2|13|many
CASSEANRGGYTF
TGTGCCAGCAGCGAGGCCAACAGGGGTGGCTACACCTTC
>TRBV6-1|.|TRBJ1-1|12|.
CAIEGVNTEAFF
TGTGCCATTGAGGGGGTGAACACTGAAGCTTTCTTT
>TRBV29-1|.|TRBJ2-7|16|many
CSVEDLDSGHPYEQYF
TGCAGCGTTGAAGATCTTGATTCGGGACACCCCTACGAGCAGTACTTC
>TRBV29-1|TRBD2|TRBJ2-7|13|many
CSVATSGSGEQYF
TGCAGCGTTGCGACTAGCGGGAGCGGCGAGCAGTACTTC
>TRBV5-4|.|TRBJ2-7|13|.
CASSPGGAIEQYF
TGTGCCAGCAGCCCCGGAGGGGCCATCGAGCAGTACTTC
>TRBV13|.|TRBJ1-1|14|many
CASSLRPGLTEAFF
TGTGCCAGCAGCTTACGCCCGGGGCTGACTGAAGCTTTCTTT
>TRBV2|TRBD2|TRBJ2-3|16|few
CASFTGWAGGGDTQYF
TGTGCCAGCTTCACGGGATGGGCGGGAGGTGGAGATACGCAGTATTTT
>TRBV10-3|.|TRBJ1-5|16|few
CAISELGPQSNQPQHF
TGTGCCATCAGTGAGTTAGGACCTCAGTCCAATCAGCCCCAGCATTTT
>TRBV4-1|.|TRBJ2-1|16|.
CASSQEMGGTYNEQFF
TGCGCCAGCAGCCAAGAAATGGGCGGGACCTACAATGAGCAGTTCTTC
>TRBV28|.|TRBJ2-7|16|.
CASSRPTGTSSYEQYF
TGTGCCAGCAGCCGACCTACCGGGACATCTAGTTACGAGCAGTACTTC
>TRBV27|.|TRBJ1-2|18|.
CASSQITQSKSGIYGYTF
TGTGCCAGCAGTCAAATCACCCAATCAAAGTCAGGGATCTATGGCTACACCTTC
>TRBV19|TRBD2|TRBJ2-1|11|few
CASSSGRSQFF
TGTGCCAGTAGTAGCGGGAGAAGTCAGTTCTTC
>TRBV12-3/TRBV12-4|.|TRBJ2-7|14|.
CASSIRVGAYEQYF
TGTGCCAGCAGTATCAGGGTCGGGGCCTACGAGCAGTACTTC
>TRBV10-3|TRBD2|TRBJ2-1|15|many
CAISGGGEIYNEQFF
TGTGCCATCAGTGGTGGGGGGGAAATATACAATGAGCAGTTCTTC
>TRBV20-1|.|TRBJ2-1|14|few
CSARGLSSYNEQFF
TGCAGTGCCAGAGGACTGAGCTCCTACAATGAGCAGTTCTTC
>TRBV19|TRBD1|TRBJ2-2|15|few
CASSIVGQITGELFF
TGTGCCAGTAGTATAGTGGGACAGATCACCGGGGAGCTGTTTTTT
>TRBV7-9|.|TRBJ1-2|13|many
CASSRASGYGYTF
TGTGCCAGCAGCCGGGCCAGCGGCTATGGCTACACCTTC
>TRBV6-6|.|TRBJ1-5|16|many
CASSYGTPPGTQPQHF
TGTGCCAGCAGTTATGGGACCCCCCCAGGCACTCAGCCCCAGCATTTT
>TRBV28|TRBD2|TRBJ2-3|15|.
CASGREAESVDTQYF
TGTGCCAGCGGCCGGGAGGCGGAATCGGTAGATACGCAGTATTTT
>TRBV29-1|TRBD2|TRBJ2-1|14|.
CSVEGLAGYNEQFF
TGCAGCGTTGAAGGACTAGCGGGATACAATGAGCAGTTCTTC
>TRBV3-1|TRBD2|TRBJ2-7|17|many
CASSQDSRAAGSYEQYF
TGTGCCAGCAGCCAAGATTCGAGGGCAGCGGGAAGCTACGAGCAGTACTTC
>TRBV29-1|TRBD1|TRBJ1-1|12|few
CSVETGATEAFF
TGCAGCGTTGAAACAGGGGCGACTGAAGCTTTCTTT
>TRBV27|.|TRBJ2-7|17|many
CASSLLGAGGGSHEQYF
TGTGCCAGCAGTTTATTAGGGGCCGGGGGCGGGAGCCACGAGCAGTACTTC
>TRBV5-6|.|TRBJ2-7|15|many
CASSLGGQTRYEQYF
TGTGCCAGCAGCTTGGGCGGACAAACTCGATACGAGCAGTACTTC
>TRBV28|.|TRBJ2-1|14|.
CASSPTPAGREQFF
TGTGCCAGCAGCCCTACCCCCGCAGGCAGGGAGCAGTTCTTC
>TRBV2|.|TRBJ1-4|15|few
CASSEMTPGSEKLFF
TGTGCCAGCAGTGAAATGACACCGGGATCTGAAAAACTGTTTTTT
>TRBV5-1|TRBD2|TRBJ2-7|18|few
CASSLPDLLAGFSYEQYF
TGCGCCAGCAGCTTGCCCGATCTACTAGCGGGTTTCTCCTACGAGCAGTACTTC
>TRBV6-5|.|TRBJ2-7|13|many
CASRAGDSYEQYF
TGTGCCAGCAGGGCAGGGGATTCCTACGAGCAGTACTTC
>TRBV20-1|TRBD1|TRBJ1-4|14|many
CSASHGQAYEKLFF
TGCAGTGCTAGCCACGGACAGGCGTATGAAAAACTGTTTTTT
>TRBV5-1|.|TRBJ1-1|15|.
CVSSLGYPMNTEAFF
TGCGTCAGCAGCTTGGGTTACCCTATGAACACTGAAGCTTTCTTT
>TRBV30|.|TRBJ2-3|13|.
CACTQGLADTQYF
TGTGCCTGCACCCAGGGGCTCGCAGATACGCAGTATTTT
>TRBV28|.|TRBJ1-1|13|.
CASSSPNRAEAFF
TGTGCCAGCAGTTCCCCAAACAGGGCTGAAGCTTTCTTT
>TRBV2|.|TRBJ2-1|14|few
CASSERVTYNEQFF
TGTGCCAGCAGTGAAAGGGTTACCTACAATGAGCAGTTCTTC